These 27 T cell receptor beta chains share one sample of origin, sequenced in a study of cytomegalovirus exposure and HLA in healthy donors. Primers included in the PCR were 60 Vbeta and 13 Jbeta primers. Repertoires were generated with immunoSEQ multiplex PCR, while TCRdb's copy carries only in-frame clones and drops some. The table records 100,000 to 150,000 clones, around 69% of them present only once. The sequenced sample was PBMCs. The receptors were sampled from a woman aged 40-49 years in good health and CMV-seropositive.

The CDR3 here is CASSVGGLAGGEQFF. In DNA form, the CDR3 reads TGTGCCAGCAGCGTCGGGGGACTAGCGGGGGGAGAGCAGTTCTTC. The V and J genes are TRBV9 and TRBJ2-1; 15 bases fit TRBD2. The CDR3 contains 15 residues. Germline loops: CDR1 SGDLS, CDR2 YYNGEE. After removal of 2 bases from V and 10 bases from J, the junction contained 4 bases not matched to a gene.

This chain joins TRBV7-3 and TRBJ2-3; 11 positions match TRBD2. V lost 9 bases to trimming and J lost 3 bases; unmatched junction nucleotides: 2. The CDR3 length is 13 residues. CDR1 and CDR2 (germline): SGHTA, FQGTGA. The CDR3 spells CASGTSGTDTQYF. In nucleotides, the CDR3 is TGTGCCAGTGGGACTAGCGGTACAGATACGCAGTATTTT.

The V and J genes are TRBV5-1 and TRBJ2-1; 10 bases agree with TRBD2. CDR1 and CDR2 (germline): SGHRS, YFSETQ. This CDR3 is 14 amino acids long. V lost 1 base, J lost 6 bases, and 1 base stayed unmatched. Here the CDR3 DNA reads TGCGCCAGCAGCTTGACTAGCGGGATCAATGAGCAGTTCTTC. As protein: CASSLTSGINEQFF.

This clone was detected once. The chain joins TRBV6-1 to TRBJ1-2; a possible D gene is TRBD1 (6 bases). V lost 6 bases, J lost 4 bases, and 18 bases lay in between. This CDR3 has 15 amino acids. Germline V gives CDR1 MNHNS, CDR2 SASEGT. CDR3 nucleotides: TGTGCCAGCAGGGGGTTGGGGGCAGATCGCTATGGCTACACCTTC. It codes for CASRGLGADRYGYTF.

The CDR3 here is CASSSLDRPEAFF. The CDR3, as DNA: TGTGCCAGCAGCTCCCTGGACAGGCCTGAAGCTTTCTTT. This chain connects TRBV5-4 to TRBJ1-1; TRBD1 aligns across 7 bases. There are 13 residues in the CDR3. The V segment lost 3 bases and the J segment 6 bases; nucleotides outside the gene matches: 5. Germline assignment: CDR1 SGHNT and CDR2 YYREEE (reference sequence).

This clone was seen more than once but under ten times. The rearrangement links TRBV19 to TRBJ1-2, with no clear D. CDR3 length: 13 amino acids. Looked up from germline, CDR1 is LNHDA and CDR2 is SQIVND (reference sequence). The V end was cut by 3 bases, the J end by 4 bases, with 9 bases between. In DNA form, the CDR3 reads TGTGCCAGTAGTATTCGACGGGGCTATGGCTACACCTTC. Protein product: CASSIRRGYGYTF.

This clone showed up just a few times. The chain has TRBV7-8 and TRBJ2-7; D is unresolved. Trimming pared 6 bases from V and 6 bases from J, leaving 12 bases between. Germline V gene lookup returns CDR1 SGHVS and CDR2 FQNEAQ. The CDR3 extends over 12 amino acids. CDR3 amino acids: CASSPLYTEQYF. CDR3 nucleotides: TGTGCCAGCAGTCCCCTCTATACCGAGCAGTACTTC.

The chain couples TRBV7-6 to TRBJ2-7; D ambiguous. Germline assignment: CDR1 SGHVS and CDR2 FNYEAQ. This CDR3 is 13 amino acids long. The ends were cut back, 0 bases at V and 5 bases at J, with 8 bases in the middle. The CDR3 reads CASSLANTHEQYF. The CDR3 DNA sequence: TGTGCCAGCAGCTTAGCGAATACACACGAGCAGTACTTC.

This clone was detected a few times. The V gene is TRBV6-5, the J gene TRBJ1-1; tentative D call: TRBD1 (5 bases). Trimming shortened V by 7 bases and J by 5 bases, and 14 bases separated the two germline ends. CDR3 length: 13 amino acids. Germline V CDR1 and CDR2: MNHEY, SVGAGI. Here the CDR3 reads CASIYLGGTEAFF. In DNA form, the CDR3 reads TGTGCCAGCATCTACCTCGGGGGGACTGAAGCTTTCTTT.

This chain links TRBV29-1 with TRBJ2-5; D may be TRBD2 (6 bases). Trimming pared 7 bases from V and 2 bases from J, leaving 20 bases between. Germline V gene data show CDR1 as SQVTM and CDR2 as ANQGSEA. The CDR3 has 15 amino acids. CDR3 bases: TGCAGCGAGATTTCTTACGGGACTCTTCAAGAGACCCAGTACTTC. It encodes CSEISYGTLQETQYF.

CDR3 sequence (DNA): TGTGCCAGCTCACCCGCCAGCAGGGATGGCTACACCTTC. Its protein product is CASSPASRDGYTF. The rearrangement uses TRBV18 and TRBJ1-2, with TRBD1 as a possible D gene (5 bases). The CDR3 spans 13 residues. Germline loops: CDR1 KGHSH, CDR2 LQKENI. Between the trimmed V and J ends, which lost 3 bases and 6 bases, there was a span of 11 bases.

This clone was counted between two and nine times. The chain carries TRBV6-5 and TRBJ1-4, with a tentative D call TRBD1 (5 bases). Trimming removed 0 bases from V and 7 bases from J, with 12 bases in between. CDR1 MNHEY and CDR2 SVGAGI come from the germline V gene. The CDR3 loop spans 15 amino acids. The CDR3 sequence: CASSYSPRATEKLFF. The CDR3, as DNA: TGTGCCAGCAGTTACTCGCCCAGGGCCACTGAAAAACTGTTTTTT.

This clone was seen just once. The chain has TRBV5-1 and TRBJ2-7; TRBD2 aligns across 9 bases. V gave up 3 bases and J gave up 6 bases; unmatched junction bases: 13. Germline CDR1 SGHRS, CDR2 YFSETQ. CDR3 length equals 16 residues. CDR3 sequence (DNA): TGCGCCAGCAGCTCACACACTGGCGGGAGGGAGTTCGAGCAGTACTTC. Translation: CASSSHTGGREFEQYF. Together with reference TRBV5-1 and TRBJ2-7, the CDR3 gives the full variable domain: KAGVTQTPRYLIKTRGQQVTLSCSPISGHRSVSWYQQTPGQGLQFLFEYFSETQRNKGNFPGRFSGRQFSNSRSEMNVSTLELGDSALYLCASSSHTGGREFEQYFGPGTRLTVT.

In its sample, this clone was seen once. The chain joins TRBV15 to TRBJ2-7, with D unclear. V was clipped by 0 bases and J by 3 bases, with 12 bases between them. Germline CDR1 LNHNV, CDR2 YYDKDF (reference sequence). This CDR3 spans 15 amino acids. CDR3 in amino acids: CATSRDPSGFYEQYF. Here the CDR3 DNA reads TGTGCCACCAGCAGAGATCCTTCAGGCTTCTACGAGCAGTACTTC.

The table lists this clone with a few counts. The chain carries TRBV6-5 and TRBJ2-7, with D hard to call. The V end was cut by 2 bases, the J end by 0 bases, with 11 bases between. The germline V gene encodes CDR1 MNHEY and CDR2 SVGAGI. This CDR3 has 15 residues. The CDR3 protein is CASSYDQQTSYEQYF. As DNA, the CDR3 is TGTGCCAGCAGTTACGATCAACAGACCTCCTACGAGCAGTACTTC.

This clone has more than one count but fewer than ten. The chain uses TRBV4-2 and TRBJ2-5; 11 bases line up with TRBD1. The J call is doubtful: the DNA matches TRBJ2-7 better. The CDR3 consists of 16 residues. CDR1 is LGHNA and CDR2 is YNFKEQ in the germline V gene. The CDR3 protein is CASSQNSGTGGYEQYF. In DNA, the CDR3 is TGTGCCAGCAGCCAAAACTCCGGGACAGGGGGCTACGAGCAGTACTTC.

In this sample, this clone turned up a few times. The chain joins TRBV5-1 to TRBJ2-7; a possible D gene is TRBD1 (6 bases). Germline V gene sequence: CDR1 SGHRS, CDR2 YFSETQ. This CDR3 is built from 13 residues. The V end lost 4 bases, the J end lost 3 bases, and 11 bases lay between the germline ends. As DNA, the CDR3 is TGCGCCAGCAGCACATCACAGGGCTACGAGCAGTACTTC. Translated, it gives CASSTSQGYEQYF. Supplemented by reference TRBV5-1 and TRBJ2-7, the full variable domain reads KAGVTQTPRYLIKTRGQQVTLSCSPISGHRSVSWYQQTPGQGLQFLFEYFSETQRNKGNFPGRFSGRQFSNSRSEMNVSTLELGDSALYLCASSTSQGYEQYFGPGTRLTVT.

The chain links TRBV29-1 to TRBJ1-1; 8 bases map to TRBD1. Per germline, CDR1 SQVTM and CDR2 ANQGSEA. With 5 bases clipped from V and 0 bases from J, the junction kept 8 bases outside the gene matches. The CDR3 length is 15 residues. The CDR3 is CSVRQGLNMNTEAFF. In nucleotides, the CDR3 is TGCAGCGTTAGACAGGGGTTAAACATGAACACTGAAGCTTTCTTT.

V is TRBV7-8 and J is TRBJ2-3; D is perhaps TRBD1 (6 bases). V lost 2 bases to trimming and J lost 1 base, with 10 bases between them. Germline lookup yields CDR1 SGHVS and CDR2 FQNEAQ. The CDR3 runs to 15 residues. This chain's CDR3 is CASSLTGSRTDTQYF. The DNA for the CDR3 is TGTGCCAGCAGCTTAACAGGGTCTCGCACAGATACGCAGTATTTT.

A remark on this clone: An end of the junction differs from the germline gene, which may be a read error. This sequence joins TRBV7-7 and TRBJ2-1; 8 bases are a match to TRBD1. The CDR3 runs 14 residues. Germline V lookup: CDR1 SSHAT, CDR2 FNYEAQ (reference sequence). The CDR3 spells CASSSGQAWGEQFF. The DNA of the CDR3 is TGTGCTAGCAGCTCGGGACAGGCGTGGGGTGAGCAGTTCTTC.

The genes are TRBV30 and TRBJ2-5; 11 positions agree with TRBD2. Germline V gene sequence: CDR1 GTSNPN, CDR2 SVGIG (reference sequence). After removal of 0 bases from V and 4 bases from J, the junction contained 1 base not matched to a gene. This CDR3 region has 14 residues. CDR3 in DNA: TGTGCCTGGAGTGTCGGACTAGCGGGAGAGACCCAGTACTTC. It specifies CAWSVGLAGETQYF.

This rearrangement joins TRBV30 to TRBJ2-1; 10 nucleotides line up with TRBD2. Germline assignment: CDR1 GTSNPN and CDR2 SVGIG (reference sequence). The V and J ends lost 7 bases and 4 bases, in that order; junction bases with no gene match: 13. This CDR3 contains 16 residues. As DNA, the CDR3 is TGTGCCTCCCCCCCGGGGGCAGCGGGAGGGTACAATGAGCAGTTCTTC. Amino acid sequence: CASPPGAAGGYNEQFF. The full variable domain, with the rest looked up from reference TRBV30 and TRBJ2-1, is SQTIHQWPATLVQPVGSPLSLECTVEGTSNPNLYWYRQAAGRGLQLLFYSVGIGQISSEVPQNLSASRPQDRQFILSSKKLLLSDSGFYLCASPPGAAGGYNEQFFGPGTRLTVL.

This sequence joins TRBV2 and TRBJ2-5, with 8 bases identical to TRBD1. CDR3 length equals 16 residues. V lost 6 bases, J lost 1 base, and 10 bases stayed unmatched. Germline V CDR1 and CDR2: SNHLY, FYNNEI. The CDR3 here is CASRLDRAGGQETQYF. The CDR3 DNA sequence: TGTGCCAGCAGGCTGGACAGGGCTGGGGGCCAAGAGACCCAGTACTTC.

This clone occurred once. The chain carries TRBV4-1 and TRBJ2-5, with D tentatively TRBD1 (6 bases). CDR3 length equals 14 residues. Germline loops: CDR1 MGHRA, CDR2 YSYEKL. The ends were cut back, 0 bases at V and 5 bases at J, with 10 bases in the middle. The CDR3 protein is CASSQDRGRETQYF. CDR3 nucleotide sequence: TGCGCCAGCAGCCAAGACAGGGGACGCGAGACCCAGTACTTC.

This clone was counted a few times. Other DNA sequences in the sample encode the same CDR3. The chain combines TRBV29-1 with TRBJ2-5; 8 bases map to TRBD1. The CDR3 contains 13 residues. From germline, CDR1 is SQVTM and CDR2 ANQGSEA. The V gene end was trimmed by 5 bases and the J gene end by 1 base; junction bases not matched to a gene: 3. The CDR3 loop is CSVTGTGQETQYF. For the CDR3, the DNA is TGCAGCGTTACCGGGACAGGCCAAGAGACCCAGTACTTC.

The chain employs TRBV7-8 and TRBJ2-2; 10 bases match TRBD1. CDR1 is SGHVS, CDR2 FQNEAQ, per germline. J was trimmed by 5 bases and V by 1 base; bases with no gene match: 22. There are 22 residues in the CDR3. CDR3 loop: CASSLDLTPGQGLLRRTGELFF. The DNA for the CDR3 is TGTGCCAGCAGCTTAGACTTAACCCCGGGACAGGGGCTCTTACGAAGGACCGGGGAGCTGTTTTTT.

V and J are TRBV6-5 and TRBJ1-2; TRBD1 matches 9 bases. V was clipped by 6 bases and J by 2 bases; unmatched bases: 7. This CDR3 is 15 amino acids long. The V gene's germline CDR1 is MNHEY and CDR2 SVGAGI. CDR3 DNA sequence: TGTGCCAGCAGCCTAGGACAGGGGACCAACTATGGCTACACCTTC. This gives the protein CASSLGQGTNYGYTF.